This section outlines one TCR beta chain sequence together with its context. The data originate from a study of T-cell memory formation after mild COVID-19. V lost 0 bases, J lost 2 bases, and 14 bases lay in between. The CDR3 totals 16 residues. Germline lookup yields CDR1 SGHTA and CDR2 FQGNSA. TCRdb reprocessed the 5' RACE reads with MiXCR, giving one entry per CDR3 protein. Altogether under 50,000 distinct CDR3 sequences are present, roughly 27% being singletons, with the ten largest covering about two fifths. V and J are TRBV7-2 and TRBJ2-7, with D perhaps being TRBD1 or TRBD2 (5 bases each). Input material: PBMCs or a T cell subset sorted from them (not recorded which). The clonotype was recovered from a man aged 18 to 30 who had mild COVID-19 (a few samples of this study predate the infection). Cell type and time point are not known. The CDR3 coding sequence is TGTGCCAGCAGCTTAGCGCCTGGGACGATCACCTACGAGCAGTACTTC. It is translated as CASSLAPGTITYEQYF.